This is a list of T cell receptor beta chains from one sample in a study of blood T cell repertoires in COVID-19. Sequenced by immunoSEQ multiplex PCR; TCRdb stores in-frame clones only, minus some. This sample carries some 250,000 clones, over 70% of them seen once, and the ten largest clones take approximately 7.9%. What was sequenced was peripheral blood. All receptors derive from a woman aged 80 or over with acute or convalescent COVID-19. Both conserved end residues are part of each CDR3. D genes are given only for firm matches. Size tells how often a clone was seen (once, few, many) or the class of an expanded clone, and some rows leave it out.

cdr3_aa cdr3_nt d_call clone_size j_call v_call
CATSVGRGSPLHF TGTGCCACCAGTGTCGGACGGGGTTCACCCCTCCACTTT - - TRBJ1-6 TRBV15
CASSFGQVPSTDTQYF TGTGCCAGCAGCTTTGGACAGGTTCCCTCCACAGATACGCAGTATTTT TRBD1 - TRBJ2-3 TRBV7-8
CASSISGSGHLETQYF TGTGCCAGTAGTATCAGTGGTAGCGGGCACTTGGAAACGCAGTATTTT TRBD2 - TRBJ2-3 TRBV19
CASSSGRRPDEQFF TGTGCCAGCAGCTCGGGGAGAAGACCTGATGAGCAGTTCTTC - - TRBJ2-1 TRBV2
CASSPTSGGLWETQYF TGTGCCAGTAGTCCAACTAGCGGGGGGTTGTGGGAGACCCAGTACTTC TRBD2 - TRBJ2-5 TRBV19
CSAQTGATEAFF TGCAGCGCCCAGACAGGGGCCACTGAAGCTTTCTTT TRBD1 - TRBJ1-1 TRBV29-1
CASSHYRDFNSPLHF TGTGCCAGCAGCCATTACCGGGACTTTAATTCACCCCTCCACTTT - few TRBJ1-6 TRBV3-1/TRBV3-2
CASSNIRDSPSNQPQHF TGTGCCAGTAGTAACATCCGGGACAGTCCTAGCAATCAGCCCCAGCATTTT TRBD1 few TRBJ1-5 TRBV19
CASSQADRDTHYGYTF TGTGCCAGCAGCCAGGCGGACAGGGACACCCACTATGGCTACACCTTC TRBD1 - TRBJ1-2 TRBV3-1/TRBV3-2
CAISGGQSDNYGYTF TGTGCCATCAGCGGAGGACAGTCCGATAACTATGGCTACACCTTC - few TRBJ1-2 TRBV10-3
CASSPLQGVLGNGYTF TGTGCCAGCTCACCACTACAGGGGGTCTTAGGGAATGGCTACACCTTC TRBD1 - TRBJ1-2 TRBV18
CASSQIYTGGQETQYF TGTGCCAGCAGCCAAATATACACAGGGGGCCAAGAGACCCAGTACTTC TRBD1 - TRBJ2-5 TRBV7-9
CAWGTSGGTYEQYF TGTGCCTGGGGGACGTCTGGGGGGACCTACGAGCAGTACTTC - - TRBJ2-7 TRBV30
CASSWKGAGGYTF TGCGCCAGCAGCTGGAAGGGGGCTGGTGGCTACACCTTC TRBD1 few TRBJ1-2 TRBV5-1
CASSPAGRTYNEQFF TGTGCCAGCAGCCCAGCGGGCAGAACCTACAATGAGCAGTTCTTC - - TRBJ2-1 TRBV6-5
CASGTGRVGGANVLTF TGCGCCAGCGGGACAGGGCGAGTCGGCGGGGCCAACGTCCTGACTTTC TRBD1 - TRBJ2-6 TRBV5-1
CASGSDRATGELFF TGTGCTAGTGGTTCGGACAGGGCCACCGGGGAGCTGTTTTTT TRBD1 - TRBJ2-2 TRBV12-5
CASSEGQGGQTEQYF TGTGCCAGCAGTGAAGGGCAGGGGGGCCAAACCGAGCAGTACTTC - - TRBJ2-7 TRBV2
CASSQQGVYEQYF TGTGCCAGCAGCCAGCAGGGGGTTTACGAGCAGTACTTC TRBD1 - TRBJ2-7 TRBV3-1/TRBV3-2
CASSPDKSELFF TGTGCCAGCTCACCTGACAAGAGTGAACTGTTTTTT - - TRBJ1-4 TRBV18
CASSPGHFYEQYF TGTGCCAGCAGCCCGGGACACTTTTACGAGCAGTACTTC - - TRBJ2-7 TRBV7-9
CASSSGHHPHF TGTGCCAGCAGCTCGGGACACCACCCGCATTTT - - TRBJ1-5 TRBV7-9
CASSELAGATDTQYF TGTGCCAGCAGTGAGCTAGCGGGGGCGACAGATACGCAGTATTTT TRBD2 - TRBJ2-3 TRBV2
CASSPLGAGANVLTF TGTGCCAGCAGCCCGCTCGGGGCTGGGGCCAACGTCCTGACTTTC - once TRBJ2-6 TRBV5-6
CAWRVGLATDTQYF TGTGCCTGGAGGGTGGGTCTAGCCACAGATACGCAGTATTTT - - TRBJ2-3 TRBV30
CAWSRISVNTEAFF TGTGCCTGGAGTAGAATTAGTGTGAACACTGAAGCTTTCTTT - - TRBJ1-1 TRBV30
CASSVMELRASNQPQHF TGTGCCAGCAGTGTGATGGAGTTGAGGGCTAGCAATCAGCCCCAGCATTTT - - TRBJ1-5 TRBV6-1
CSSRGDTEAFF TGCAGCTCCAGGGGAGACACTGAAGCTTTCTTT - - TRBJ1-1 TRBV20-1
CASDEPSGGSNQPQHF TGTGCCAGCGACGAACCTTCGGGGGGATCTAATCAGCCCCAGCATTTT - - TRBJ1-5 TRBV5-5
CASTMDRGRYEQYF TGTGCCAGCACTATGGACAGGGGAAGGTACGAGCAGTACTTC TRBD1 - TRBJ2-7 TRBV6-5
CASSQDRETQYF TGTGCCAGCAGCCAAGATCGTGAGACCCAGTACTTC - - TRBJ2-5 TRBV3-1/TRBV3-2
CASSQSARGEREQYF TGTGCCAGCAGCCAATCAGCCAGGGGAGAACGCGAGCAGTACTTC - - TRBJ2-7 TRBV16
CASSDTSYEQYF TGTGCCAGCAGCGACACTAGTTACGAGCAGTACTTC - - TRBJ2-7 TRBV11-1
CASSLAEGEKEAFF TGTGCCAGCAGCTTAGCGGAAGGGGAAAAAGAAGCTTTCTTT - - TRBJ1-1 TRBV7-9
CASSIQGISNYGYTF TGTGCCAGCAGTATACAGGGGATCTCCAACTATGGCTACACCTTC TRBD1 - TRBJ1-2 TRBV2
CASSKDGDYEQYF TGCGCCAGCAGCAAGGACGGGGACTACGAGCAGTACTTC - - TRBJ2-7 TRBV5-1
CASSQIGGNTIYF TGTGCCAGCAGCCAAATTGGCGGAAACACCATATATTTT - - TRBJ1-3 TRBV3-1/TRBV3-2
CASSSGLAGAGDTQYF TGTGCCAGCAGCTCCGGACTAGCGGGAGCGGGGGATACGCAGTATTTT TRBD2 - TRBJ2-3 TRBV7-3
CASSEGARTTNEKLFF TGCGCCAGCAGTGAAGGTGCGCGGACAACTAATGAAAAACTGTTTTTT - - TRBJ1-4 TRBV10-1
CASGTQHRTEAFF TGTGCCAGCGGTACCCAACACCGCACTGAAGCTTTCTTT - - TRBJ1-1 TRBV28
CASSPGEDYGYTF TGTGCCAGCTCACCAGGGGAGGACTATGGCTACACCTTC - - TRBJ1-2 TRBV18
CASSDPPQGMHEQFF TGTGCCAGCAGTGACCCACCACAGGGGATGCATGAGCAGTTCTTC TRBD1 - TRBJ2-1 TRBV6-4
CASSRGQEKLNIIF TGTGCCAGCAGCCGGGGACAGGAAAAACTCAATATAATCTTC TRBD1 - TRBJ2-7 TRBV7-9
CASSTDYSPGELFF TGTGCCAGCAGCACGGACTACTCGCCCGGGGAGCTGTTTTTT - few TRBJ2-2 TRBV11-3
CASSPSGTKREAFF TGTGCCAGCAGTCCGTCAGGAACAAAGCGGGAAGCTTTCTTT - - TRBJ1-1 TRBV27
CASSQGVARGNEKLFF TGTGCCAGCAGCCAAGGGGTGGCCCGGGGGAATGAAAAACTGTTTTTT - once TRBJ1-4 TRBV14
CASSVYSGTSSYEQYF TGTGCCAGCAGTGTGTATAGCGGGACAAGCTCCTACGAGCAGTACTTC TRBD2 once TRBJ2-7 TRBV25-1
CASSLSRTGTQETQYF TGCGCCAGCAGCCTCTCAAGGACAGGGACCCAAGAGACCCAGTACTTC TRBD1 few TRBJ2-5 TRBV5-1
CASGLVVGGTDSYNSPLHF TGTGCTAGTGGTTTGGTTGTGGGGGGGACCGACTCCTATAATTCACCCCTCCACTTT - - TRBJ1-6 TRBV12-5
CATGGQPNTEAFF TGTGCCACTGGAGGGCAGCCGAACACTGAAGCTTTCTTT - few TRBJ1-1 TRBV15
CASSLETGGRAEAFF TGTGCCAGCAGCTTGGAGACAGGGGGTAGGGCTGAAGCTTTCTTT TRBD1 - TRBJ1-1 TRBV5-6
CASSTGGVTQYF TGTGCCAGTAGTACTGGGGGGGTGACCCAGTACTTC TRBD2 - TRBJ2-5 TRBV19
CATSRARPRGSYEQYF TGTGCCACCAGCAGAGCCCGGCCAAGAGGCTCCTACGAGCAGTACTTC - once TRBJ2-7 TRBV15
CASSLAGGVYNEQFF TGTGCCAGCAGCCTTGCAGGGGGCGTCTACAATGAGCAGTTCTTC TRBD1 few TRBJ2-1 TRBV6-5
CASSFKKKLHSTDTQYF TGTGCCAGCAGCTTTAAGAAAAAACTACATAGCACAGATACGCAGTATTTT - - TRBJ2-3 TRBV5-6
CASSRVIFTEAFF TGTGCCAGCAGTCGGGTAATCTTCACTGAAGCTTTCTTT - - TRBJ1-1 TRBV6-5
CASSLELTKRGEQFF TGTGCCAGCAGCTTGGAACTAACGAAGAGGGGGGAGCAGTTCTTC - few TRBJ2-1 TRBV5-4
CASSRQGTSSGNTIYF TGTGCCAGTAGTCGACAGGGGACAAGTTCTGGAAACACCATATATTTT TRBD1 - TRBJ1-3 TRBV19
CASSVGSSSGANVLTF TGTGCCAGCAGCGTAGGGTCTAGTTCTGGGGCCAACGTCCTGACTTTC - - TRBJ2-6 TRBV9